These 11 T cell receptor beta chains share one sample of origin, sequenced in a study of shared clonotypes between healthy human individuals. The data were produced by immunoSEQ multiplex PCR, yet TCRdb's version contains in-frame clones alone and is incomplete. The table shows over 1.4 million clones, with 95% to 97% occurring only once. Input material: naive CD4+ T cells sorted from blood. This sample's subset: CD45RA+ positively selected. The source is a man aged 25-45 years in good health.

The CDR3 reads CASSLVGGRPDYEQYF. The CDR3 region has the DNA TGTGCCAGCAGCTTAGTTGGGGGGAGGCCTGACTACGAGCAGTACTTC. J is TRBJ2-7 and V is TRBV7-9; tentative D call: TRBD2 (6 bases). Germline V gives CDR1 SEHNR, CDR2 FQNEAQ (reference sequence). The CDR3 is 16 residues long. V lost 1 base to trimming and J lost 3 bases, with 16 bases between them.

The chain combines TRBV28 with TRBJ1-1; no clear D gene. The germline V gene encodes CDR1 MDHEN and CDR2 SYDVKM. The CDR3 totals 13 residues. Trimming pared 2 bases from V and 7 bases from J, leaving 11 bases between. The CDR3 spells CASSLPGMSEAFF. CDR3 bases: TGTGCCAGCAGTTTACCGGGGATGAGTGAAGCTTTCTTT. The whole variable domain, remainder taken from reference TRBV28 and TRBJ1-1, is DVKVTQSSRYLVKRTGEKVFLECVQDMDHENMFWYRQDPGLGLRLIYFSYDVKMKEKGDIPEGYSVSREKKERFSLILESASTNQTSMYLCASSLPGMSEAFFGQGTRLTVV.

The chain has TRBV11-2 and TRBJ2-1; D is uncertain. Trimming took off 5 bases at V and 1 base at J, with 12 bases between the two ends. CDR3 length equals 15 residues. The germline V gene encodes CDR1 SGHAT and CDR2 FQNNGV. CDR3 coding DNA: TGTGCCAGCAGCCTCCCTTTCAGGTCCTACAATGAGCAGTTCTTC. It yields the protein CASSLPFRSYNEQFF.

To note about this clone: At the DNA level, this CDR3 is encoded by other sequences in the same sample as well. This rearrangement joins TRBV27 to TRBJ2-7; D uncertain. The CDR3 has 14 amino acids. The germline V gene encodes CDR1 MNHEY and CDR2 SMNVEV (reference sequence). Trimming took off 2 bases at V and 4 bases at J, with 12 bases between the two ends. The CDR3 DNA sequence: TGTGCCAGCAGTTTACTAGGGTTAGGTTACGAGCAGTACTTC. Amino acids: CASSLLGLGYEQYF.

This clone has a single count. The CDR3 bases are TGTGCCAGCAGAGTTACAGGGATCGGGACCGGGGAGCTGTTTTTT. Its translation is CASRVTGIGTGELFF. The rearrangement joins TRBV6-6 to TRBJ2-2; a weak D match, TRBD1 (6 bases). This CDR3 has 15 residues. The V end was cut by 6 bases, the J end by 5 bases, with 16 bases between. CDR1 is MNHNY and CDR2 is SVGAGI in the germline V gene (reference sequence).

The chain has TRBV19 and TRBJ1-2; 9 bases map to TRBD1. Germline loops: CDR1 LNHDA, CDR2 SQIVND (reference sequence). The CDR3 is made up of 14 amino acids. V was clipped by 9 bases and J by 3 bases; unmatched bases: 8. DNA for the CDR3: TGTGCCAGCTTATACAGGGGGCGCGACTATGGCTACACCTTC. Its protein product is CASLYRGRDYGYTF. The complete variable domain, with remaining parts taken from reference TRBV19 and TRBJ1-2, reads DGGITQSPKYLFRKEGQNVTLSCEQNLNHDAMYWYRQDPGQGLRLIYYSQIVNDFQKGDIAEGYSVSREKKESFPLTVTSAQKNPTAFYLCASLYRGRDYGYTFGSGTRLTVV.

The chain has TRBV5-1 and TRBJ2-1; tentative D call: TRBD2 (5 bases). From germline, CDR1 is SGHRS and CDR2 YFSETQ. Between the trimmed V and J ends, which lost 0 bases and 2 bases, there was a span of 12 bases. The CDR3 is 16 residues long. The CDR3 loop is CASSLDTAAAYNEQFF. The CDR3 nucleotides are TGCGCCAGCAGCTTGGATACAGCGGCCGCCTACAATGAGCAGTTCTTC.

V usage is TRBV9 and J usage is TRBJ1-1, with D tentatively TRBD1 (5 bases). Germline CDR1 SGDLS, CDR2 YYNGEE. Trimming removed 3 bases from V and 6 bases from J, with 15 bases in between. The CDR3 has 14 residues. The CDR3 DNA reads as TGTGCCAGCAGCGCCGGGAGTGGGGCGTCTGAAGCTTTCTTT. Its protein is CASSAGSGASEAFF.

This clone has only one observation. V and J are TRBV6-4 and TRBJ2-7; maybe TRBD1 (6 bases). V lost 4 bases, J lost 1 base, and 8 bases lay in between. This CDR3 has 13 residues. Germline-derived CDR1 and CDR2 are MRHNA and SNTAGT. In DNA, the CDR3 is TGTGCCAGCAGTGGGACAGATTCCTACGAGCAGTACTTC. Translation gives CASSGTDSYEQYF.

The chain employs TRBV9 and TRBJ2-5; 10 bases are a match to TRBD2. Germline V gives CDR1 SGDLS, CDR2 YYNGEE. The CDR3 is made up of 16 amino acids. V dropped 0 bases and J dropped 4; count of bases not matched to a gene: 6. The CDR3 DNA follows: TGTGCCAGCAGCGTAGTTGCTAGCGGGAGAGGAGAGACCCAGTACTTC. It yields the protein CASSVVASGRGETQYF.

V and J are TRBV5-1 and TRBJ2-7; possibly TRBD2 for D (7 bases). The germline gives CDR1 SGHRS, CDR2 YFSETQ. The V end lost 4 bases, the J end lost 2 bases, and 13 bases lay between the germline ends. This CDR3 has 14 residues. The CDR3 DNA is TGCGCCAGCAGCCGGGGGGCATCAACCTACGAGCAGTACTTC. It yields the protein CASSRGASTYEQYF.